This T cell receptor beta chain was documented in a study of blood T cell repertoires in COVID-19. Per the germline V gene, CDR1 is SGHRS and CDR2 is YFSETQ. The V gene end was trimmed by 7 bases and the J gene end by 1 base; junction bases not matched to a gene: 5. The CDR3 runs to 14 residues. Sequencing used immunoSEQ multiplex PCR; TCRdb keeps in-frame clones, though not all of them. The top ten clones hold around 4.8% of a sample with around 330,000 clones, approximately 88% of them seen once. Participants' own reports of clinical history determined their cohort assignment. Among Cohort 3 donors, those recovered had two negative PCRs, clearance, or symptom resolution.

The J gene is TRBJ2-3, the V gene TRBV5-1; the match to TRBD1 covers 8 bases. The sequence came from a man aged 55 to 70 who had recovered from COVID-19. Sequencing used PBMCs or T cells enriched from blood (not recorded which). The chain's CDR3 is CASGLGQGTDTQYF. The CDR3 DNA follows: TGCGCCAGCGGCCTGGGACAGGGCACAGATACGCAGTATTTT.